This entry describes one T cell receptor (beta chain). The table came from immunoSEQ multiplex PCR; TCRdb's copy has only in-frame clones and leaves some out. The profile covers 50,000 to 75,000 clones, with around 86% appearing a single time and 25% to 30% taken by the ten largest. This record belongs to a study of blood T cell repertoires in COVID-19. The V gene's germline CDR1 is MNHEY and CDR2 SVGEGT. V gave up 4 bases and J gave up 0 bases, with 12 bases separating them. The CDR3 runs to 15 residues. This clonotype originated in an elderly woman with active or convalescent COVID-19. Material: peripheral blood. The chain joins TRBV6-2 or TRBV6-3 to TRBJ1-2; tentatively, D is TRBD1 (6 bases). The CDR3: CASSFNRAPNYGYTF. CDR3 nucleotides: TGTGCCAGCAGTTTTAACAGGGCCCCTAACTATGGCTACACCTTC.